What follows is one T cell receptor beta chain and its context. In its sample, this clonotype comes out as large (0.1 to 1%). Its antigen remains undetermined. Per-base qualities were not stored, and no clone one base away is much larger. The donors were patients who had localized lung adenocarcinoma, which is a subtype of non-small cell lung cancer. The samples were taken from the centers of localized lung adenocarcinomas. For TCR repertoire analysis, CD4+ T cells from tumor tissue were profiled separately from CD8+ T cells. The entry originates in a study of CD4 and CD8 cells across lung adenocarcinoma regions (dated by TCRdb to 2016 to 2019). Regarding the complete study: Intratumor heterogeneity of the T cell receptor repertoire was examined by comparing tumor centers with tumor margins.

The library was generated by PCR. The instrument was a HiSeq X Ten. In-frame beta chains were kept once TCRdb had trimmed the public reads at Q25 with fastp and called clones with MiXCR. Here each entry gathers all rows of one CDR3 protein and keeps the most common genes and DNA. Recorded for this sample are some 3,900 distinct CDR3 sequences; 52% of them occurred a single time. Together, the top ten hold about 15% of the sample. V was cut back by 4 bases and J by 5 bases, leaving a gap of 8 bases between them. From the germline V gene, CDR1 is MNHEY and CDR2 is SVGAGI. The CDR3 starts with the cysteine, ends with the phenylalanine, and has 12 residues. Only the CDR3 region is kept as DNA, spanning 36 bases read in frame from base 1.

The chain couples TRBV6-5 to TRBJ1-2; no D gene is confidently identified. This receptor was taken from a female donor with lung adenocarcinoma. The CD4 and CD8 labels of this study may be unreliable. What was sequenced was CD4+ T cells from the center of a lung tumor. Taken with the paper, the label for cell subset or site translates to: tumor center region. The nucleotide sequence is given as TGTGCCAGCAGTTCACTTATTTATGGCTACACCTTC. The encoded protein is CASSSLIYGYTF.